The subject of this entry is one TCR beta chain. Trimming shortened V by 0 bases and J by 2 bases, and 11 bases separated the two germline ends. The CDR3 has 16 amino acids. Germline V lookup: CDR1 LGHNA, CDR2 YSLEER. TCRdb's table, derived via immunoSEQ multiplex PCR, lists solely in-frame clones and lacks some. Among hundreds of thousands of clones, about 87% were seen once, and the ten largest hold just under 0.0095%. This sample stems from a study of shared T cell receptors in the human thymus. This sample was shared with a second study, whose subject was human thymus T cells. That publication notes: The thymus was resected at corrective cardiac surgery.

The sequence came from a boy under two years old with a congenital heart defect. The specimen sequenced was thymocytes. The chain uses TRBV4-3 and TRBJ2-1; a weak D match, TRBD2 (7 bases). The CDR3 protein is CASSQEGGAPYNEQFF. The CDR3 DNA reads TGCGCCAGCAGCCAAGAAGGGGGGGCCCCCTACAATGAGCAGTTCTTC.